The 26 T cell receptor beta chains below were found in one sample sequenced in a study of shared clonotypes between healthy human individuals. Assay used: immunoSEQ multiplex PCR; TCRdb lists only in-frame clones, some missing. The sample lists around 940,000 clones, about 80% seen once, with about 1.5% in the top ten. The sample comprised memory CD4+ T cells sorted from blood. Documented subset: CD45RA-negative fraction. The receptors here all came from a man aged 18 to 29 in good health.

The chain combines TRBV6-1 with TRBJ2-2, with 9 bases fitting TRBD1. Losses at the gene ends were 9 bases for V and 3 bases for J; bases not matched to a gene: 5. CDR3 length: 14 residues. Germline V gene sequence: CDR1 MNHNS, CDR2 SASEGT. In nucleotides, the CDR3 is TGTGCCAGTAGACAGGGGGGGGACACCGGGGAGCTGTTTTTT. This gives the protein CASRQGGDTGELFF.

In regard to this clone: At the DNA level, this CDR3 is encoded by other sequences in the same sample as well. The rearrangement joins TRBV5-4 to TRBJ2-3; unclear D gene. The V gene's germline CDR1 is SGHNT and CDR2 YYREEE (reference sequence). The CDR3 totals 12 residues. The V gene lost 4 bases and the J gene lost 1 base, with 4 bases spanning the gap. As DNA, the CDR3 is TGTGCCAGCAGCAGGGGCACAGATACGCAGTATTTT. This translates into CASSRGTDTQYF.

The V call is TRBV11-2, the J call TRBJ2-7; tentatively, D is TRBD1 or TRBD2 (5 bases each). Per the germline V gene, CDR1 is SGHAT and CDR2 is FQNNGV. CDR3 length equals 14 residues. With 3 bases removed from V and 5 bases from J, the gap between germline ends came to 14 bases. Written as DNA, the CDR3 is TGTGCCAGCAGCTTTGGGGGAGCTGTCAACGAGCAGTACTTC. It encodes CASSFGGAVNEQYF.

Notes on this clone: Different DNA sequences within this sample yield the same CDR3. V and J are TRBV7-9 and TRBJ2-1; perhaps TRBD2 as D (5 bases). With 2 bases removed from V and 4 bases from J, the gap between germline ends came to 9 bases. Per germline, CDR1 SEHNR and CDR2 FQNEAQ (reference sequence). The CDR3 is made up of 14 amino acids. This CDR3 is CASSLSGAYNEQFF. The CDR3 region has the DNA TGTGCCAGCAGCTTAAGCGGAGCTTACAATGAGCAGTTCTTC.

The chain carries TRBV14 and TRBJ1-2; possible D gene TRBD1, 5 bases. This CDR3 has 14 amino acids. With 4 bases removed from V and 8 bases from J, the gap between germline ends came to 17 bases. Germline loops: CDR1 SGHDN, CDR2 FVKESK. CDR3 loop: CASSLASGSGGYTF. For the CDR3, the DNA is TGTGCCAGCAGCCTGGCGTCAGGGAGCGGAGGCTACACCTTC.

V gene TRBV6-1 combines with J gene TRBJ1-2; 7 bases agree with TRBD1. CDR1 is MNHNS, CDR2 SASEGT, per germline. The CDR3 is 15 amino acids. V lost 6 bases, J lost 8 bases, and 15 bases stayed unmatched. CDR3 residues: CASRTEDRVTGGYTF. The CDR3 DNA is TGTGCCAGCAGGACCGAAGACAGGGTAACTGGAGGCTACACCTTC.

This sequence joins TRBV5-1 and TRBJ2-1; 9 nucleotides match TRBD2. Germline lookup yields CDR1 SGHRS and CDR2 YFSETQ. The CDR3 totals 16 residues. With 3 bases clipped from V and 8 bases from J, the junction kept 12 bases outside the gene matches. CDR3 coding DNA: TGCGCCAGCAGCTCTTTGCGGGAGGGCCTACGGTATGAGCAGTTCTTC. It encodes CASSSLREGLRYEQFF.

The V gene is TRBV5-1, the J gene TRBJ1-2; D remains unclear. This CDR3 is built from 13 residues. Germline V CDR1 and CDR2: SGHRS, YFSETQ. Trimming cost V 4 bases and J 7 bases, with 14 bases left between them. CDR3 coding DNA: TGCGCCAGCAGCGGTCAGGTGGGGTCTGGCTACACCTTC. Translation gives CASSGQVGSGYTF.

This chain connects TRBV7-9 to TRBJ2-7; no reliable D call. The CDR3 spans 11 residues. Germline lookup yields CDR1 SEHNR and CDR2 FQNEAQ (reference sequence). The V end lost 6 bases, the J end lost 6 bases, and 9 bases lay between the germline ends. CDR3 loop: CASSSKGEQYF. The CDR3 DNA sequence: TGTGCCAGCAGTTCTAAGGGCGAGCAGTACTTC.

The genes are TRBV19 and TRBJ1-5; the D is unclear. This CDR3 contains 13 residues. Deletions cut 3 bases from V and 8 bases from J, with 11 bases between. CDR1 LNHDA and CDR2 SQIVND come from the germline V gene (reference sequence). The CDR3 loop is CASSIPPEEPQHF. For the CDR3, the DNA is TGTGCCAGTAGTATCCCCCCTGAGGAGCCCCAGCATTTT.

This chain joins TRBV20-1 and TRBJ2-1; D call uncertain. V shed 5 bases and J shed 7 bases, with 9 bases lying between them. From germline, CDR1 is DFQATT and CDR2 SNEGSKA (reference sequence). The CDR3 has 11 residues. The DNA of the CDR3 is TGCAGTGCTGTATTGAGGAATGAGCAGTTCTTC. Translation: CSAVLRNEQFF.

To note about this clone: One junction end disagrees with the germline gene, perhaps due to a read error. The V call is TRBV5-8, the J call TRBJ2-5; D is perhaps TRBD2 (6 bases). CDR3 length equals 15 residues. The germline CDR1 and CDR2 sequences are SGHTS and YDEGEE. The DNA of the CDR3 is TGCGCCAGCAGCCAAACGGGAAGCCTAGCGGAGACCCAGTACTTC. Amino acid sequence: CASSQTGSLAETQYF.

CDR3 protein: CASRKLGGSYNEQFF. The CDR3 nucleotides read TGTGCCAGCAGAAAACTGGGGGGCTCCTACAATGAGCAGTTCTTC. The rearrangement links TRBV6-5 to TRBJ2-1; a possible D gene is TRBD2 (6 bases). The CDR3 runs to 15 residues. Germline CDR1 and CDR2: MNHEY and SVGAGI. Deletions cut 6 bases from V and 0 bases from J, with 12 bases between.

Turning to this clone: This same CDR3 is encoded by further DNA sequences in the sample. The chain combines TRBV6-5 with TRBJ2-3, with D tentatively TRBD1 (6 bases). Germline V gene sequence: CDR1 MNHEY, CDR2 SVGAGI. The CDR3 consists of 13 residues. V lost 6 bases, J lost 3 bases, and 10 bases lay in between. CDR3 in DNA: TGTGCCAGCAGACGAGACAGGACAGATACGCAGTATTTT. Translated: CASRRDRTDTQYF.

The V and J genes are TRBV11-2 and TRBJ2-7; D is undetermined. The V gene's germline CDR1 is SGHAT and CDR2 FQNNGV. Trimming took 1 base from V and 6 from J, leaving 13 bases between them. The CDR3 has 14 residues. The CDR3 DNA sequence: TGTGCCAGCAGCTTAGCTCGCGATTCGGCCGAGCAGTACTTC. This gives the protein CASSLARDSAEQYF.

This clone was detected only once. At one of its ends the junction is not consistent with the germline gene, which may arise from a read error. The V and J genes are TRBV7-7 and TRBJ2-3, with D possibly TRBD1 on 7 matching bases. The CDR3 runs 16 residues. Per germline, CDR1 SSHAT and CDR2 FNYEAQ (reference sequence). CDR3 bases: TGTGCTAGCAGCTTAGGAGGGGGCAAGGGCACAGATACGCAGTATTTT. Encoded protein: CASSLGGGKGTDTQYF.

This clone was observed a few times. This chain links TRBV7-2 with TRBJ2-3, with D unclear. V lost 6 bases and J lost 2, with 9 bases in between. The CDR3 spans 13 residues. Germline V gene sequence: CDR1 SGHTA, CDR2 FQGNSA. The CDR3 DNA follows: TGTGCCAGCAGTACGAGATTCACAGATACGCAGTATTTT. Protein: CASSTRFTDTQYF.

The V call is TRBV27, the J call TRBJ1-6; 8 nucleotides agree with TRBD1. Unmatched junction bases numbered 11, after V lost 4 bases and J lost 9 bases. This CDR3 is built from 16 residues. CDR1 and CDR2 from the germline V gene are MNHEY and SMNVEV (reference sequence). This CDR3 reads CASSSTRTGQGSPLHF. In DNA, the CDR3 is TGTGCCAGCAGTTCCACTAGGACAGGGCAAGGTTCACCCCTCCACTTT.

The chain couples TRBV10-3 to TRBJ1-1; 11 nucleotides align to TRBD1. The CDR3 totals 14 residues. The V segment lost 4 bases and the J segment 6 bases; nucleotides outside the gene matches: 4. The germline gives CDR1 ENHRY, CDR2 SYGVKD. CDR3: CAISVDRGLSEAFF. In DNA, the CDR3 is TGTGCCATCAGTGTGGACAGGGGGCTCTCTGAAGCTTTCTTT.

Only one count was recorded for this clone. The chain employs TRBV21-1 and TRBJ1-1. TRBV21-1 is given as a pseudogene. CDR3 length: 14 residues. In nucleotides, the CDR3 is TGTGCCAGCAGCCCGCGGGGGGACAACACTGAAGCTTTCTTT. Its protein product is CASSPRGDNTEAFF.

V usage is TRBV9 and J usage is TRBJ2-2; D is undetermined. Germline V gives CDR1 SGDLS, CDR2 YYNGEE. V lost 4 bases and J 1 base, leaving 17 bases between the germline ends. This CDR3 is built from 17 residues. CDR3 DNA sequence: TGTGCCAGCAGCTTCCGTTCGTGGACCCAGAACACCGGGGAGCTGTTTTTT. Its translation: CASSFRSWTQNTGELFF.

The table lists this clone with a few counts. The chain's CDR3 is CASSPPGVYEQYF. CDR3 DNA: TGTGCCAGCAGCCCCCCCGGGGTCTACGAGCAGTACTTC. The chain couples TRBV7-9 to TRBJ2-7; perhaps TRBD2 as D (5 bases). The CDR3 has 13 amino acids. V was trimmed by 5 bases and J by 3 bases, leaving 11 bases between them. Germline values: CDR1 SEHNR, CDR2 FQNEAQ (reference sequence).

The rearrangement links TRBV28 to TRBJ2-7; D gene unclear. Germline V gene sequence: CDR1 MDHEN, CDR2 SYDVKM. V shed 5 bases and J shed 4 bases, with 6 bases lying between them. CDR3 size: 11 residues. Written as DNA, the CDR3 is TGTGCCAGCAGTAGTGAGTACGAGCAGTACTTC. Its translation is CASSSEYEQYF.

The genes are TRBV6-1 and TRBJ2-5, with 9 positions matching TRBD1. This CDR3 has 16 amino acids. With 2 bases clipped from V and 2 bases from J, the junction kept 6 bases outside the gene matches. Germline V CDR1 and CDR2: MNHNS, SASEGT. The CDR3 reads CASSESKGTGQETQYF. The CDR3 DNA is TGTGCCAGCAGTGAAAGTAAAGGGACAGGGCAAGAGACCCAGTACTTC.

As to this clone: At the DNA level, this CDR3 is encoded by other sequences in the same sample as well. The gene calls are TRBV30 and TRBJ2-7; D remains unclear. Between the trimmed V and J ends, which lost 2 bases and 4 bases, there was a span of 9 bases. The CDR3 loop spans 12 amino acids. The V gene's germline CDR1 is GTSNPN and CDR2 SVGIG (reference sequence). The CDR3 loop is CAWSPNSYEQYF. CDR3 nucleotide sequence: TGTGCCTGGAGTCCAAATTCGTACGAGCAGTACTTC.

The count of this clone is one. CDR3 amino acids: CASKEWGPSTDTQYF. The CDR3 DNA follows: TGTGCCAGTAAGGAATGGGGCCCTAGCACAGATACGCAGTATTTT. V and J are TRBV19 and TRBJ2-3, with TRBD1 as a possible D gene (5 bases). The CDR3 spans 15 residues. Germline-derived CDR1 and CDR2 are LNHDA and SQIVND (reference sequence). Trimming cost V 7 bases and J 0 bases, with 14 bases left between them.